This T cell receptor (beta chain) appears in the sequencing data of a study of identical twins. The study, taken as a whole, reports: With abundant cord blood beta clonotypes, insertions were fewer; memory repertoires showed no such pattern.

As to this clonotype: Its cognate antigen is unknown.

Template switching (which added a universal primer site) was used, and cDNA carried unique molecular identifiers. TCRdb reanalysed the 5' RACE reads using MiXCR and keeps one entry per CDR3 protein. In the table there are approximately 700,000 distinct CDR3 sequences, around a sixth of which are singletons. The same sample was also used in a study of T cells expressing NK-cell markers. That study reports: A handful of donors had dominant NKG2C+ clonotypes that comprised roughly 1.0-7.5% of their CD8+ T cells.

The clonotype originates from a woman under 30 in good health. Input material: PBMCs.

Written as DNA, the CDR3 is TGTGCCAGCAGTTACTCGAGAAGGGCGAGATCAGCCAGCGAGCAGTACTTC. Its translation: CASSYSRRARSASEQYF. The chain combines TRBV6-5 with TRBJ2-7; D is undetermined. V was trimmed by 0 bases and J by 6 bases, leaving 21 bases between them. Looked up from germline, CDR1 is MNHEY and CDR2 is SVGAGI. There are 17 residues in the CDR3.